The 24 T cell receptor beta chains presented below share a single source sample, sequenced in a study of post-analysis software for immune sequencing data. Study-level results: Included in a set of roughly five TRBV segments more frequent in patients than controls were TRBV5-6, TRBV5-1 and TRBV20-1.

Tagging with unique molecular identifiers was a feature of the TCR beta cDNA libraries. TCRdb analysed the PCR reads with MiXCR anew, one entry per CDR3 protein. This table has over 700,000 distinct CDR3 sequences, roughly 27% appearing once. Antigens of these TCRs are unknown. The sample comprised blood. These receptors were collected from a girl aged 5 to 17 with multiple sclerosis.

This clonotype has more than one count but fewer than ten. In nucleotides, the CDR3 is TGTGCCAGCAGCCCCCTCAGAGGTGAGACGGGACGGCCAAAGCCCTACGAGCAGTACTTC. Encoded protein: CASSPLRGETGRPKPYEQYF. This chain connects TRBV27 to TRBJ2-7, with D perhaps matching TRBD1 or TRBD2 (5 bases each). V was trimmed by 6 bases and J by 2 bases, leaving 32 bases between them. This CDR3 comprises 20 residues. Looked up from germline, CDR1 is MNHEY and CDR2 is SMNVEV (reference sequence).

About this clonotype itself: A junction end diverges from the germline sequence, so it may reflect a read error. This chain joins TRBV29-1 and TRBJ1-2, with 12 bases fitting TRBD1. Germline V lookup: CDR1 SQVTM, CDR2 ANQGSEA. This CDR3 is built from 16 residues. The CDR3 sequence: CSVEGQGALPNCGYTF. CDR3 sequence (DNA): TGCAGCGTTGAGGGACAGGGGGCGCTTCCTAACTGTGGCTACACCTTC.

This clonotype occurred a few times. This chain connects TRBV20-1 to TRBJ2-5; no reliable D call. This CDR3 spans 13 amino acids. The V and J ends lost 6 bases and 5 bases respectively, with 16 bases between them. Germline V CDR1 and CDR2: DFQATT, SNEGSKA (reference sequence). CDR3 nucleotide sequence: TGCAGTGCCGAGGACGCTATGAGGGAGACCCAGTACTTC. It specifies CSAEDAMRETQYF.

The chain joins TRBV6-5 to TRBJ2-3; D gene uncertain. Germline CDR1 MNHEY, CDR2 SVGAGI. V was shortened by 2 bases and J by 5 bases, with 8 bases between the two germline ends. The CDR3 totals 13 residues. CDR3 region: CASSYNGGDTQYF. CDR3 nucleotide sequence: TGTGCCAGCAGTTACAATGGCGGAGATACGCAGTATTTT.

This chain uses TRBV7-2 with TRBJ2-3, with TRBD1 matching over 7 bases. From germline, CDR1 is SGHTA and CDR2 FQGNSA. V lost 1 base and J lost 3; bases outside the gene matches: 4. This CDR3 spans 15 amino acids. CDR3 in DNA: TGTGCCAGCAGCTTAGTGGGACAGACAACAGATACGCAGTATTTT. Its translation: CASSLVGQTTDTQYF.

The chain has TRBV11-2 and TRBJ2-7; no clear D. V was trimmed by 3 bases and J by 0 bases, leaving 6 bases between them. Germline V gives CDR1 SGHAT, CDR2 FQNNGV. The CDR3 loop spans 13 amino acids. CDR3 DNA sequence: TGTGCCAGCAGCTTTGACAACTCCTACGAGCAGTACTTC. Amino acids: CASSFDNSYEQYF. Looking up the rest from reference TRBV11-2 and TRBJ2-7 gives the full variable domain: EAGVAQSPRYKIIEKRQSVAFWCNPISGHATLYWYQQILGQGPKLLIQFQNNGVVDDSQLPKDRFSAERLKGVDSTLKIQPAKLEDSAVYLCASSFDNSYEQYFGPGTRLTVT.

V gene TRBV30 combines with J gene TRBJ2-5; D remains ambiguous. Per the germline V gene, CDR1 is GTSNPN and CDR2 is SVGIG (reference sequence). The CDR3 has 12 residues. The V end was cut by 0 bases, the J end by 4 bases, with 6 bases between. CDR3 amino acids: CAWSVRRETQYF. As DNA, the CDR3 is TGTGCCTGGAGTGTACGGCGAGAGACCCAGTACTTC.

For this clonotype: At one of its ends the junction is not consistent with the germline gene, which may arise from a read error. The rearrangement links TRBV15 to TRBJ2-4, with 8 bases identical to TRBD1. This CDR3 region has 15 residues. Germline loops: CDR1 LNHNV, CDR2 YYDKDF (reference sequence). DNA of the CDR3: TGTGCCACCAGCAGAGAAAGACAGGGGAGGTACATTCAGTATTTC. It specifies CATSRERQGRYIQYF. The variable domain in full, with the rest retrieved from reference TRBV15 and TRBJ2-4, is DAMVIQNPRYQVTQFGKPVTLSCSQTLNHNVMYWYQQKSSQAPKLLFHYYDKDFNNEADTPDNFQSRRPNTSFCFLDIRSPGLGDTAMYLCATSRERQGRYIQYFGAGTRLSVL.

In this sample, this clonotype turned up a few times. The gene calls are TRBV12-3 or TRBV12-4 and TRBJ1-5, with D possibly TRBD1 on 5 matching bases. V lost 6 bases, J lost 6 bases, and 12 bases lay in between. This CDR3 comprises 13 residues. The CDR3 DNA reads TGTGCCAGCAGGGGACCTACAGGTCAGCCCCAGCATTTT. It specifies CASRGPTGQPQHF.

The V and J genes are TRBV3-1 and TRBJ2-5, with D unclear. The CDR3 consists of 15 residues. The germline V gene encodes CDR1 LGHDT and CDR2 YNNKEL (reference sequence). V lost 1 base, J lost 5 bases, and 14 bases lay in between. As DNA, the CDR3 is TGTGCCAGCAGCCAAGCGCGGCCGCAAGGGGAGACCCAGTACTTC. Amino acid sequence: CASSQARPQGETQYF.

The chain has TRBV5-5 and TRBJ2-5; D perhaps matches TRBD2 (6 bases). CDR3 length equals 14 residues. V lost 4 bases and J lost 5, with 15 bases in between. The germline gives CDR1 SGHKS, CDR2 YYEKEE (reference sequence). This chain's CDR3 is CASSAGTRGETQYF. CDR3 DNA sequence: TGTGCCAGCAGCGCCGGGACTCGAGGGGAGACCCAGTACTTC.

J is TRBJ2-3 and V is TRBV27; 10 positions agree with TRBD2. CDR3 length equals 16 residues. V was clipped by 10 bases and J by 4 bases; unmatched bases: 14. The germline CDR1 and CDR2 sequences are MNHEY and SMNVEV (reference sequence). For the CDR3, the DNA is TGTGCCACTATGGAGATAGCGGGAGGAAGGGCAGATACGCAGTATTTT. Protein product: CATMEIAGGRADTQYF.

V and J are TRBV5-1 and TRBJ2-7, with a possible D match to TRBD2 (7 bases). V was cut by 4 bases and J by 6 bases, with 17 bases left in between. Germline V lookup: CDR1 SGHRS, CDR2 YFSETQ. The CDR3 has 14 amino acids. DNA of the CDR3: TGCGCCAGCAGCCCGGGACGGGGGGCCTGCGAGCAGTACTTC. It translates to CASSPGRGACEQYF.

J is TRBJ2-3 and V is TRBV4-1; maybe TRBD2 (5 bases). Germline V gene data show CDR1 as MGHRA and CDR2 as YSYEKL. This CDR3 region has 15 residues. V shed 8 bases and J shed 0 bases, with 15 bases lying between them. The DNA of the CDR3 is TGCGCCAGCGCCATGGGAGAACGAAGCACAGATACGCAGTATTTT. Translated, it gives CASAMGERSTDTQYF.

This clonotype was observed a single time. This chain joins TRBV20-1 and TRBJ2-7; possible D gene TRBD2, 7 bases. Germline V gene sequence: CDR1 DFQATT, CDR2 SNEGSKA (reference sequence). The CDR3 extends over 16 amino acids. V was trimmed by 3 bases and J by 7 bases, leaving 25 bases between them. The CDR3 region is CSARRGGPGSYNEQYF. For the CDR3, the DNA is TGCAGTGCTAGGAGGGGGGGCCCGGGATCCTACAATGAGCAGTACTTC.

This chain joins TRBV19 and TRBJ2-1, with TRBD2 identical over 9 bases. The V gene's germline CDR1 is LNHDA and CDR2 SQIVND (reference sequence). The junction had 21 bases not matched to a gene; V was cut back by 3 bases and J by 9 bases. CDR3 length: 19 residues. This CDR3 reads CASSIKTGLAMARASEQFF. CDR3 in DNA: TGTGCCAGTAGTATTAAAACCGGACTAGCGATGGCCAGGGCCAGTGAGCAGTTCTTC.

The chain couples TRBV18 to TRBJ1-1, with 9 bases fitting TRBD1. CDR1 is KGHSH and CDR2 is LQKENI in the germline V gene. CDR3 length: 15 residues. With V trimmed by 3 bases and J by 1 base, 3 bases remained unmatched. As DNA, the CDR3 is TGTGCCAGCTCACCCGCACAGGGGGCGAACACTGAAGCTTTCTTT. Its translation: CASSPAQGANTEAFF.

This clonotype was counted only a few times. The chain links TRBV6-1 to TRBJ1-4; the D gene is possibly TRBD1 (5 bases). Germline CDR1 MNHNS, CDR2 SASEGT. Deletions cut 3 bases from V and 6 bases from J, with 17 bases between. The CDR3 runs 16 residues. The CDR3 DNA sequence: TGTGCCAGCAGTGACCGGGACTTTCTTACCTATGAAAAACTGTTTTTT. Residues: CASSDRDFLTYEKLFF.

The chain employs TRBV3-1 and TRBJ2-5; no definite D call. Near its end, the DNA agrees better with TRBJ2-7, so the J call may be wrong. CDR3 size: 12 residues. Germline lookup yields CDR1 LGHDT and CDR2 YNNKEL (reference sequence). The CDR3 loop is CASSMVPHEQYF. CDR3 coding DNA: TGTGCCAGCAGCATGGTCCCCCACGAGCAGTACTTC.

The rearrangement joins TRBV7-9 to TRBJ1-5; the match to TRBD1 covers 9 bases. Trimming cost V 1 base and J 9 bases; bases outside gene matches: 4. The CDR3 sequence is 14 residues long. Germline V lookup: CDR1 SEHNR, CDR2 FQNEAQ (reference sequence). The CDR3 is CASSLVGTGPPQHF. The CDR3 bases are TGTGCCAGCAGCTTAGTTGGGACAGGGCCGCCCCAGCATTTT.

This clonotype has only a few counts. This sequence joins TRBV6-2 or TRBV6-3 and TRBJ1-1; no definite D call. V was shortened by 8 bases and J by 6 bases, with 4 bases between the two germline ends. The CDR3 totals 9 residues. The germline gives CDR1 MNHEY, CDR2 SVGEGT. The CDR3 is CASGAEAFF. CDR3 nucleotides: TGTGCCAGCGGGGCTGAAGCTTTCTTT.

This clonotype was found a few times. At one end the junction does not follow the germline gene, possibly because of a read error. The chain employs TRBV20-1 and TRBJ2-5; possibly TRBD2 for D (5 bases). Per germline, CDR1 DFQATT and CDR2 SNEGSKA (reference sequence). The CDR3 sequence is 16 residues long. The CDR3 DNA follows: TGCAGTGCTGGAGATACTCACAGAGCGGCCCAAGAGACCCAGTACTTC. Protein: CSAGDTHRAAQETQYF.

DNA for the CDR3: TGTGCCAGCAGCCACGGGCCGGGGACCCAGTACTTC. Encoded protein: CASSHGPGTQYF. V is TRBV7-2 and J is TRBJ2-7; D gene ambiguous. The DNA matches TRBJ2-5 better at its end, which makes the J call doubtful. The CDR3 is made up of 12 amino acids. Germline V gives CDR1 SGHTA, CDR2 FQGNSA.

This clonotype was recorded at least ten times. V is TRBV10-3 and J is TRBJ2-7; the match to TRBD1 covers 7 bases. V shed 7 bases, J shed 1 base, and the junction held 7 bases outside the gene matches. Germline V gene lookup returns CDR1 ENHRY and CDR2 SYGVKD. The CDR3 spans 14 residues. CDR3 in DNA: TGTGCCATCAAGAAGGGACAGCAATCCTACGAGCAGTACTTC. This sequence encodes CAIKKGQQSYEQYF.